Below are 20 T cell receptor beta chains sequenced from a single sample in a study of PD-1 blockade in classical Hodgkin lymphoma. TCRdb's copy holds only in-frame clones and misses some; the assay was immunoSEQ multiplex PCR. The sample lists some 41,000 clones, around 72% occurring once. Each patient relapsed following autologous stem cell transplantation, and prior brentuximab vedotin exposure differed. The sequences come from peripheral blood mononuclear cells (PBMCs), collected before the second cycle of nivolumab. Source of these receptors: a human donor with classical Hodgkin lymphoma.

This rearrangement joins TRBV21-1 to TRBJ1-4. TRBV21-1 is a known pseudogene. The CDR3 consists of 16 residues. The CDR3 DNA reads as TGTGCCAGCAGCAAAGGTAGTAGGGTATGTGGTGAAAAACTGTTTTTT. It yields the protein CASSKGSRVCGEKLFF.

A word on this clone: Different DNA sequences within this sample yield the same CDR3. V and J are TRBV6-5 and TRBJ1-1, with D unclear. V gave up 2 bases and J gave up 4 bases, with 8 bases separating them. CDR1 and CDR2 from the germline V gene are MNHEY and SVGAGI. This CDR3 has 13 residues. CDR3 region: CASSYGLGTEAFF. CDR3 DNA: TGTGCCAGCAGTTACGGGTTGGGCACTGAAGCTTTCTTT.

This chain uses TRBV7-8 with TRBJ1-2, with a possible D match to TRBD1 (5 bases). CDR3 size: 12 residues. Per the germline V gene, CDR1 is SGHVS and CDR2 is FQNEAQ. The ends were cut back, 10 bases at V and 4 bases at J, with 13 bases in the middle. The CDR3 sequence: CATWDGIYGYTF. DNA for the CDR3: TGTGCCACCTGGGACGGGATCTATGGCTACACCTTC.

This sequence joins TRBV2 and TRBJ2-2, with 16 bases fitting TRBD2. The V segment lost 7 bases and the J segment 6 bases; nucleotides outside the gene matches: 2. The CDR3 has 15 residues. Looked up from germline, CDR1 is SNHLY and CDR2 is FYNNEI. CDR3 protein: CASTGTSGGAGELFF. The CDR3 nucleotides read TGTGCCAGCACCGGGACTAGCGGGGGGGCCGGGGAGCTGTTTTTT.

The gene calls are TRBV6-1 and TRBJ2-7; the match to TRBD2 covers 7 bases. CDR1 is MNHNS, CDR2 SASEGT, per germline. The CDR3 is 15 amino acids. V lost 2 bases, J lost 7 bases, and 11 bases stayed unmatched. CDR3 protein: CASSEMGGGWREQYF. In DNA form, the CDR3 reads TGTGCCAGCAGTGAAATGGGGGGGGGATGGCGGGAGCAGTACTTC.

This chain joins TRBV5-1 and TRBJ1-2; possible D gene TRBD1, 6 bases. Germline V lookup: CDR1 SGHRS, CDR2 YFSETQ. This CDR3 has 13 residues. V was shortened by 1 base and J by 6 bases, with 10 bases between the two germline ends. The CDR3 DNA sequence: TGCGCCAGCAGCTTGTTGGGACAAAATGGCTACACCTTC. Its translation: CASSLLGQNGYTF.

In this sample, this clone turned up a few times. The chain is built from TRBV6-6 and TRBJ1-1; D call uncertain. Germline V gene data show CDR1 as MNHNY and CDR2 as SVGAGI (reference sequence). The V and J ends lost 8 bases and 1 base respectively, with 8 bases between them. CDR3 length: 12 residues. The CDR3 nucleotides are TGTGCCAGCTCGGCGGGGAACACTGAAGCTTTCTTT. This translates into CASSAGNTEAFF.

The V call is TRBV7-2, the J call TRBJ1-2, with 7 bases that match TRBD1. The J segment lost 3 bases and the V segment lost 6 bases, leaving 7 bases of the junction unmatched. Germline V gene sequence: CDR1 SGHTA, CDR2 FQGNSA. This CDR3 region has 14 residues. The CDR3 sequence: CASSPVTGDYGYTF. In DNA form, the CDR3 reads TGTGCCAGCAGTCCAGTTACAGGGGACTATGGCTACACCTTC. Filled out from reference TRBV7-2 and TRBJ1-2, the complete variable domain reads GAGVSQSPSNKVTEKGKDVELRCDPISGHTALYWYRQSLGQGLEFLIYFQGNSAPDKSGLPSDRFSAERTGGSVSTLTIQRTQQEDSAVYLCASSPVTGDYGYTFGSGTRLTVV.

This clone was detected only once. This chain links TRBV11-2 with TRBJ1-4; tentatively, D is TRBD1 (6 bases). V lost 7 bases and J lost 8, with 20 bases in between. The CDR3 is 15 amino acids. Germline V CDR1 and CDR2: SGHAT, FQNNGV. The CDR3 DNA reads TGTGCCAGCAACGGAGGGACATCCTTGGGGGAAAAACTGTTTTTT. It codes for CASNGGTSLGEKLFF. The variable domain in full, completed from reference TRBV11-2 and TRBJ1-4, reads EAGVAQSPRYKIIEKRQSVAFWCNPISGHATLYWYQQILGQGPKLLIQFQNNGVVDDSQLPKDRFSAERLKGVDSTLKIQPAKLEDSAVYLCASNGGTSLGEKLFFGSGTQLSVL.

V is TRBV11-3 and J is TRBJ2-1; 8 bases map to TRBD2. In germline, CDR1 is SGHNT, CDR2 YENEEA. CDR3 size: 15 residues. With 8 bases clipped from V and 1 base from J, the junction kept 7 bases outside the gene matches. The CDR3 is CASSGREDSYNEQFF. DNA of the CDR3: TGTGCCAGCTCTGGGCGGGAGGATTCCTACAATGAGCAGTTCTTC.

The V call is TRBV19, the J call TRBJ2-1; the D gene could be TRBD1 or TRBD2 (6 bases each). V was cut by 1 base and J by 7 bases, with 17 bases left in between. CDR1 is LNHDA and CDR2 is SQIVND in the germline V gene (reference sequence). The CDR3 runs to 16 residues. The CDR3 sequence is CASSIAARKGGNEQFF. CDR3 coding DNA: TGTGCCAGTAGTATAGCTGCGCGGAAGGGGGGAAATGAGCAGTTCTTC.

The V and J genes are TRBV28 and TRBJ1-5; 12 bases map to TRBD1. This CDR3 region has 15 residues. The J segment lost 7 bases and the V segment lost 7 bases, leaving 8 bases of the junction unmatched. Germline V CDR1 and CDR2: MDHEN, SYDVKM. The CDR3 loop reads CASTWGQGARQPQHF. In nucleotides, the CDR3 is TGTGCCAGCACCTGGGGACAGGGGGCCCGGCAGCCCCAGCATTTT.

DNA of the CDR3: TGTGCCAGCAGCTTAGGGGGTCCAGGCGAGCAGTACTTC. Translating it yields CASSLGGPGEQYF. The chain employs TRBV7-3 and TRBJ2-7; D possibly uses TRBD1 or TRBD2 (5 bases each). The CDR3 totals 13 residues. From germline, CDR1 is SGHTA and CDR2 FQGTGA. Trimming pared 2 bases from V and 6 bases from J, leaving 11 bases between.

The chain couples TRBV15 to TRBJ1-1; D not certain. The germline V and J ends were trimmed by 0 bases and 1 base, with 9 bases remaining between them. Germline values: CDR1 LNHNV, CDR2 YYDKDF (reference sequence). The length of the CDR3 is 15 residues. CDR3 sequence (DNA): TGTGCCACCAGCAGAGATAGAAGGAAGAACACTGAAGCTTTCTTT. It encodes CATSRDRRKNTEAFF.

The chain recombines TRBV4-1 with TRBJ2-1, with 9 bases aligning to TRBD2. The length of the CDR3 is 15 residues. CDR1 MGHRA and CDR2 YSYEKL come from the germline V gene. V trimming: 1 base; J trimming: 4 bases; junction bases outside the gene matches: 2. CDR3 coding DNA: TGCGCCAGCAGCCAAGTGACTAGCGGATACAATGAGCAGTTCTTC. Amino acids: CASSQVTSGYNEQFF.

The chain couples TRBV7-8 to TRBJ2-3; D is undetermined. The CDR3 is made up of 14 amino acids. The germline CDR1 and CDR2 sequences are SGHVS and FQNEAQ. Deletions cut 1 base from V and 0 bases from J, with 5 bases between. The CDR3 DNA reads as TGTGCCAGCAGCTTAGGTCTTAGCACAGATACGCAGTATTTT. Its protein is CASSLGLSTDTQYF.

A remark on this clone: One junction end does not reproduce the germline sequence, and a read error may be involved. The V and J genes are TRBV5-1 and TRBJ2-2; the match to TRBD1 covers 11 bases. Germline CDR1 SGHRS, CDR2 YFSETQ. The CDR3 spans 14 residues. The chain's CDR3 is CASPPGQGVRGAVF. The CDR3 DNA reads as TGCGCCAGCCCGCCGGGACAGGGGGTCCGGGGAGCTGTTTTT.

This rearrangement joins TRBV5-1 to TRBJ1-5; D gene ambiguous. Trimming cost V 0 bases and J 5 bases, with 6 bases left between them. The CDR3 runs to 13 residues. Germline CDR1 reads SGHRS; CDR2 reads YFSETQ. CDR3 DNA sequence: TGCGCCAGCAGCTTGGGCGGAGATCAGCCCCAGCATTTT. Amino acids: CASSLGGDQPQHF. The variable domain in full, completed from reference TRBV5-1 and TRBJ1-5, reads KAGVTQTPRYLIKTRGQQVTLSCSPISGHRSVSWYQQTPGQGLQFLFEYFSETQRNKGNFPGRFSGRQFSNSRSEMNVSTLELGDSALYLCASSLGGDQPQHFGDGTRLSIL.

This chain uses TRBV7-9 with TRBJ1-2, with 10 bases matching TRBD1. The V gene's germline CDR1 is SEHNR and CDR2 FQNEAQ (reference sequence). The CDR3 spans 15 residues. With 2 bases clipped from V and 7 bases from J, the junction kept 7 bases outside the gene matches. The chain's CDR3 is CASSLSGTGESGYTF. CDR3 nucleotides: TGTGCCAGCAGCTTATCCGGGACAGGGGAGTCTGGCTACACCTTC.

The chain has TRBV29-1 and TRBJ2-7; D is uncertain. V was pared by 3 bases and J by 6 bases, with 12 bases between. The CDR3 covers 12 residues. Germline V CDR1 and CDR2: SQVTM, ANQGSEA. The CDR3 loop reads CSVDSSPGEQYF. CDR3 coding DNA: TGCAGCGTTGACAGTAGCCCTGGCGAGCAGTACTTC.